This TCR beta chain is from a study of CD8+ T cells in alopecia areata. Points on this clone: The antigen is not known.

V lost 0 bases to trimming and J lost 7 bases, with 18 bases between them. This CDR3 region has 16 residues. CDR1 and CDR2 from the germline V gene are SGHTA and FQGTGA. Notes on the study in general: Sequences from scalp samples also cover resident alphabeta T cells of normal skin.

RNA was isolated and reverse transcribed to cDNA, the sequencing template. Profiling relied on immunoSEQ multiplex PCR, and the TCRdb table lists in-frame clones only, not all of them. The repertoire has under 70,000 clones, roughly 57% of them found once; the top ten carry about a sixth. The sample here was CD8+ T cells sorted from blood, taken at week 0. The chain recombines TRBV7-3 with TRBJ1-2; D remains unclear. This receptor was obtained from a human donor with alopecia areata. The CDR3 loop reads CASSLTSEGPDSGYTF. The CDR3 DNA reads as TGTGCCAGCAGCTTAACGTCGGAAGGGCCAGACTCTGGCTACACCTTC.